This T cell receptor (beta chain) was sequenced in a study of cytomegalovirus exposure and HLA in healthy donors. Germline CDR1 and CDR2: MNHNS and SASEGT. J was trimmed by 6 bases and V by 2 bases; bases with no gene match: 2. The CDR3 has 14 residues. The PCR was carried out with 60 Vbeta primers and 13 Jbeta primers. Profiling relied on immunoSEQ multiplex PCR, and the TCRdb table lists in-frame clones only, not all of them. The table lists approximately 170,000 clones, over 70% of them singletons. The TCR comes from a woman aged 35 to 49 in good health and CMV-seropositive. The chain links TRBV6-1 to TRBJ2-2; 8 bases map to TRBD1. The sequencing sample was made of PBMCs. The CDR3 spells CASSELGQAGELFF. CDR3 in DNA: TGTGCCAGCAGTGAACTGGGACAGGCCGGGGAGCTGTTTTTT.